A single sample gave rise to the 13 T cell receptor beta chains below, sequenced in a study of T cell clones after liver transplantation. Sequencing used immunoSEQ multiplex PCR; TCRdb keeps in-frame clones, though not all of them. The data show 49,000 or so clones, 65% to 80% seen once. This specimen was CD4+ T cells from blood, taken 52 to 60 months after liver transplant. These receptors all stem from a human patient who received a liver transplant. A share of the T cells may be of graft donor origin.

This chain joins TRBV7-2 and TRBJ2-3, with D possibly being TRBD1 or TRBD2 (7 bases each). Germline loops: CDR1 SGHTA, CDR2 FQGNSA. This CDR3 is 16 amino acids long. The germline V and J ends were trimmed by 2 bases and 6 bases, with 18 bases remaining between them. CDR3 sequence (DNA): TGTGCCAGCAGCTTATTGGGAGGGGGCGCCATGGATACGCAGTATTTT. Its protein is CASSLLGGGAMDTQYF.

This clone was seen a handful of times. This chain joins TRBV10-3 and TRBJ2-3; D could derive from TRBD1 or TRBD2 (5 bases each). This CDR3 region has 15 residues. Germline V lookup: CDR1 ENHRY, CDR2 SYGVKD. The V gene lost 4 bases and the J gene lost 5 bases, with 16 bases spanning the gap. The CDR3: CAISVGTASRDTQYF. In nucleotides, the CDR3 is TGTGCCATCAGTGTAGGGACGGCGAGTAGAGATACGCAGTATTTT.

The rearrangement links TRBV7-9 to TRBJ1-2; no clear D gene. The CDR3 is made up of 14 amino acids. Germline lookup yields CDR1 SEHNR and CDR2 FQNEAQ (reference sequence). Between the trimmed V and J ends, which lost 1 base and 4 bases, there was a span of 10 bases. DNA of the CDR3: TGTGCCAGCAGCTTAGGGCAGAAAACCTATGGCTACACCTTC. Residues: CASSLGQKTYGYTF.

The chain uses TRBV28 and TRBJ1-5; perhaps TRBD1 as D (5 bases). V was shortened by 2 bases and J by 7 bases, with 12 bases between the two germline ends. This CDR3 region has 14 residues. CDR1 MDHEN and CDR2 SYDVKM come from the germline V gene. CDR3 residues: CASSLQGREQPQHF. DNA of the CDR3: TGTGCCAGCAGTTTACAGGGCAGGGAGCAGCCCCAGCATTTT.

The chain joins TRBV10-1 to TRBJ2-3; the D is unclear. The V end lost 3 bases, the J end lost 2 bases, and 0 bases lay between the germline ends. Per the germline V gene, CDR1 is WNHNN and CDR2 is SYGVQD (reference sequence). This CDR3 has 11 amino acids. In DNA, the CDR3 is TGCGCCAGCAGTGACACAGATACGCAGTATTTT. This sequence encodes CASSDTDTQYF.

As DNA, the CDR3 is TGTGCCAGCAGGCAGGGGCGTGGCACAGATACGCAGTATTTT. It encodes CASRQGRGTDTQYF. This chain links TRBV2 with TRBJ2-3; maybe TRBD1 (6 bases). Trimming removed 6 bases from V and 1 base from J, with 11 bases in between. This CDR3 has 14 residues. Germline loops: CDR1 SNHLY, CDR2 FYNNEI.

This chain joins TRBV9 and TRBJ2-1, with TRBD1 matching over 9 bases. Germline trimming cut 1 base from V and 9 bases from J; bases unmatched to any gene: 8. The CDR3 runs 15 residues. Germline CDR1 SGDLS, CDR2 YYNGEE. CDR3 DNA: TGTGCCAGCAGCGTAATGGACAGGGGATTGAGTGAGCAGTTCTTC. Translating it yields CASSVMDRGLSEQFF. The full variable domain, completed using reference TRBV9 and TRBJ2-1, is DSGVTQTPKHLITATGQRVTLRCSPRSGDLSVYWYQQSLDQGLQFLIQYYNGEERAKGNILERFSAQQFPDLHSELNLSSLELGDSALYFCASSVMDRGLSEQFFGPGTRLTVL.

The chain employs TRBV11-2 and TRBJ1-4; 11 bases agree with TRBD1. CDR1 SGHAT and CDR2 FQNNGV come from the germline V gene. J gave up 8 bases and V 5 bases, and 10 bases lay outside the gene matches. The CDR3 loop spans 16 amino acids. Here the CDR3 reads CASSPWTGGRGEKLFF. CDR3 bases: TGTGCCAGCAGCCCGTGGACAGGGGGCAGGGGCGAAAAACTGTTTTTT.

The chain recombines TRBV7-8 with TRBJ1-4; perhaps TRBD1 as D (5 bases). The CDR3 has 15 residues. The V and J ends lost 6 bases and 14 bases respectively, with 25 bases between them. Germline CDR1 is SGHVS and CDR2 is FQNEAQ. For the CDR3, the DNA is TGTGCCAGCAGACTAGGGCGATTTAGGCGGGACGACCTGTTTTTT. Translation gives CASRLGRFRRDDLFF. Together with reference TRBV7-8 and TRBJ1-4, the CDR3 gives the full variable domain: GAGVSQSPRYKVAKRGQDVALRCDPISGHVSLFWYQQALGQGPEFLTYFQNEAQLDKSGLPSDRFFAERPEGSVSTLKIQRTQQEDSAVYLCASRLGRFRRDDLFFGSGTQLSVL.

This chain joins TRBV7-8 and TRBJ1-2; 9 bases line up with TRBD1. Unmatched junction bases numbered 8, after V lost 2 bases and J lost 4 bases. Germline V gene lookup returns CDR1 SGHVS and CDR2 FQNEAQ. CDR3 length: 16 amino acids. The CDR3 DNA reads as TGTGCCAGCAGCTTATTGGGACAGGGCAATCTCTATGGCTACACCTTC. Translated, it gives CASSLLGQGNLYGYTF. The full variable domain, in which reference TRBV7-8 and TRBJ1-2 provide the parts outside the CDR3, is GAGVSQSPRYKVAKRGQDVALRCDPISGHVSLFWYQQALGQGPEFLTYFQNEAQLDKSGLPSDRFFAERPEGSVSTLKIQRTQQEDSAVYLCASSLLGQGNLYGYTFGSGTRLTVV.

This CDR3 is CAISESSHNPYEQYF. DNA of the CDR3: TGTGCCATCAGTGAGTCCTCACATAATCCCTACGAGCAGTACTTC. The rearrangement links TRBV10-3 to TRBJ2-7, with unresolved D. Germline V gene lookup returns CDR1 ENHRY and CDR2 SYGVKD. Trimming took 0 bases from V and 2 from J, leaving 11 bases between them. CDR3 length: 15 residues.

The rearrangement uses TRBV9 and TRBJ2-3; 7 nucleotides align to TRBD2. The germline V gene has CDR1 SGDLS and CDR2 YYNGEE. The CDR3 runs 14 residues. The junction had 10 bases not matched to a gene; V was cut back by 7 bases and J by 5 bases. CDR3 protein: CASSLGLAEDTQYF. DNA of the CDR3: TGTGCCAGCTCCTTAGGCCTAGCGGAAGATACGCAGTATTTT.

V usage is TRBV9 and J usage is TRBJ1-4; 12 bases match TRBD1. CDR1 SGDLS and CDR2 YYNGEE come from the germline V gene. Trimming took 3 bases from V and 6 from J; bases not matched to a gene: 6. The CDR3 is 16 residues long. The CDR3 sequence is CASSAGTGGVYEKLFF. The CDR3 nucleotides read TGTGCCAGCAGCGCCGGGACAGGGGGCGTTTATGAAAAACTGTTTTTT.